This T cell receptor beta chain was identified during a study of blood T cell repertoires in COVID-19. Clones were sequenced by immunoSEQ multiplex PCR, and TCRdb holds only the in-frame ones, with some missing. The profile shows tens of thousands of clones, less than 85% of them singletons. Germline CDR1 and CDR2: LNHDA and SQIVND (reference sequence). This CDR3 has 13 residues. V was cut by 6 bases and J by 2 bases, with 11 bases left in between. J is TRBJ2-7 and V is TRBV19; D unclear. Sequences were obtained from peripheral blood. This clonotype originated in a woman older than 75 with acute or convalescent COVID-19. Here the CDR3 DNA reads TGTGCCAGTAGCAACCCAGGCACCTACGAGCAGTACTTC. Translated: CASSNPGTYEQYF.